Sequencing of this T cell receptor (beta chain) was carried out in a study of CD8+CD57+ T cells in acquired aplastic anemia. All sequencing subjects had displayed CD8+CD57+ cell expansion on flow cytometry. All participating patients were living with severe acquired aplastic anemia. General study points: Overlap between patients and controls comprised roughly 28 CD8+ CDR3 sequences. Simpson's diversity of CD8+ cells was not significantly different in patients compared with controls.

The germline gives CDR1 SNHLY, CDR2 FYNNEI. Trimming took off 1 base at V and 3 bases at J, with 7 bases between the two ends. The CDR3 covers 15 residues. This clonotype was seen more than once but under ten times. The antigen remains undetermined. According to the study, genomic DNA was the template for TCR beta VDJ and CDR3 profiling. TCRdb analysed the reads with MiXCR anew, one entry per CDR3 protein. This sample has 400,000 to 600,000 distinct CDR3 sequences; around 30% occur once, and the top ten carry roughly 0.8%. Sequenced input: sorted CD4+, CD8+, or CD8+CD57+ T cells (not recorded which) from PBMCs. The clonotype comes from a human donor with aplastic anemia. The J gene is TRBJ2-6, the V gene TRBV2; D unclear. The CDR3 sequence: CASSEGRLGANVLTF. The CDR3 DNA is TGTGCCAGCAGTGAAGGGAGACTTGGGGCCAACGTCCTGACTTTC.